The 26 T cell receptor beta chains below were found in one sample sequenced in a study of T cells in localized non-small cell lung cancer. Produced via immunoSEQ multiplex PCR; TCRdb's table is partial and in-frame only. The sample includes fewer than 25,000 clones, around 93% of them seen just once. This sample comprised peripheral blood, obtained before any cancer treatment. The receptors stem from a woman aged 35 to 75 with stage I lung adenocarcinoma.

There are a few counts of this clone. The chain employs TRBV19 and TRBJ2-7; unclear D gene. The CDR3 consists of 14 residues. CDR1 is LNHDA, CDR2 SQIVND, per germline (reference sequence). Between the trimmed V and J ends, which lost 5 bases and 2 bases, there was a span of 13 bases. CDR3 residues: CASSALTGPYEQYF. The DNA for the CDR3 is TGTGCCAGTAGTGCCTTGACCGGGCCCTACGAGCAGTACTTC.

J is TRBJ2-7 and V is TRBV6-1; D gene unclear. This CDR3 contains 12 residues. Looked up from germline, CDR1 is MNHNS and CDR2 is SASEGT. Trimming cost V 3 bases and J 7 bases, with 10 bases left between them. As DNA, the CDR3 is TGTGCCAGCAGTGACCCTCGGCTGGAGCAGTACTTC. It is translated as CASSDPRLEQYF.

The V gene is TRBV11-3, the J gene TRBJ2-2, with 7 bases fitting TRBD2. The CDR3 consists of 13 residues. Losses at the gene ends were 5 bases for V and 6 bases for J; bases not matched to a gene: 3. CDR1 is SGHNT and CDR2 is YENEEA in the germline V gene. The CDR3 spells CASSLTSAGELFF. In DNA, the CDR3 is TGTGCCAGCAGCCTTACTAGCGCCGGGGAGCTGTTTTTT. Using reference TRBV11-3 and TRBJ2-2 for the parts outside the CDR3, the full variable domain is EAGVVQSPRYKIIEKKQPVAFWCNPISGHNTLYWYLQNLGQGPELLIRYENEEAVDDSQLPKDRFSAERLKGVDSTLKIQPAELGDSAVYLCASSLTSAGELFFGEGSRLTVL.

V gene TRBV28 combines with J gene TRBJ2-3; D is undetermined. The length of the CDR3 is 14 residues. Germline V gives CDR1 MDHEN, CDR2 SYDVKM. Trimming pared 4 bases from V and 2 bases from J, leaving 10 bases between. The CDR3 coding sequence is TGTGCCAGCAGTTCGGCGGATATCACAGATACGCAGTATTTT. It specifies CASSSADITDTQYF.

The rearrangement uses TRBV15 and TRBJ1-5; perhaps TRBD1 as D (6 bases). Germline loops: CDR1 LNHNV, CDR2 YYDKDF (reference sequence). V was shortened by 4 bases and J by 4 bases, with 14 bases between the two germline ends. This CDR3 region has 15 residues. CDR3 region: CATSNPSTGNQPQHF. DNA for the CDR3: TGTGCCACCAGCAACCCCTCTACAGGGAATCAGCCCCAGCATTTT. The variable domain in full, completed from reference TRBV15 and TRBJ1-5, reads DAMVIQNPRYQVTQFGKPVTLSCSQTLNHNVMYWYQQKSSQAPKLLFHYYDKDFNNEADTPDNFQSRRPNTSFCFLDIRSPGLGDTAMYLCATSNPSTGNQPQHFGDGTRLSIL.

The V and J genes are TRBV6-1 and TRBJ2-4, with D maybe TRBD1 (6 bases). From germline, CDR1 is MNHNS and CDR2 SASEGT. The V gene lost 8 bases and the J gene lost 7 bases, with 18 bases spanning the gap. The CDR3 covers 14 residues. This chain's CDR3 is CASVLTGFGNIQYF. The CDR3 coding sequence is TGTGCCAGCGTTCTTACAGGGTTTGGGAACATTCAGTACTTC.

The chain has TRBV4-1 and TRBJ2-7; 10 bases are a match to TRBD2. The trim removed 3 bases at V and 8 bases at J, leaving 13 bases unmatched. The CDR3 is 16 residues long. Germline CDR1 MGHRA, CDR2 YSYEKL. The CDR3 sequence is CASSQVLRSGGVQQYF. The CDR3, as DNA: TGCGCCAGCAGCCAGGTGTTACGGAGCGGGGGGGTCCAGCAGTACTTC.

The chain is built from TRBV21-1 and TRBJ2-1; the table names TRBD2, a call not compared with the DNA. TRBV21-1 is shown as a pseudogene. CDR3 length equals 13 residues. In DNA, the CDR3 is TGTGCCAGCAGCAAAGCGCCTAGCAATGAGCAGTTCTTC. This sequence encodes CASSKAPSNEQFF.

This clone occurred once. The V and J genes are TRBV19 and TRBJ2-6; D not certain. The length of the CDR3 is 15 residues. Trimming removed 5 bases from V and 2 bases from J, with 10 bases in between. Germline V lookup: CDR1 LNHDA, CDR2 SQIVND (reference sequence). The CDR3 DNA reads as TGTGCCAGTAGTTTGGGAACCACTGGGGCCAACGTCCTGACTTTC. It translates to CASSLGTTGANVLTF.

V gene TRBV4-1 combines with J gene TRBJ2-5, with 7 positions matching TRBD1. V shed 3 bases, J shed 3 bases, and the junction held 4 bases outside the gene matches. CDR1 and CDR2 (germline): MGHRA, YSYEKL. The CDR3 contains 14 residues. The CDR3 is CASSHSGTEETQYF. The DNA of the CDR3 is TGCGCCAGCAGCCATTCCGGGACAGAAGAGACCCAGTACTTC.

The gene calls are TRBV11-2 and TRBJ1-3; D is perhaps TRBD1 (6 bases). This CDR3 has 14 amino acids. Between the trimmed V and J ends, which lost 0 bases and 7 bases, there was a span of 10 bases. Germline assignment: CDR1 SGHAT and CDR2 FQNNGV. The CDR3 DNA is TGTGCCAGCAGCTTAGATCAGGGGAAGAACACCATATATTTT. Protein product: CASSLDQGKNTIYF.

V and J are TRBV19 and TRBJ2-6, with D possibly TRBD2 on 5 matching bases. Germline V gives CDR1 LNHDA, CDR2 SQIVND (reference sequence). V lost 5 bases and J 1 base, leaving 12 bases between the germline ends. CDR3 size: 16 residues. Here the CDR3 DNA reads TGTGCCAGTAGTGCACTAGTCACGTCTGGGGCCAACGTCCTGACTTTC. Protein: CASSALVTSGANVLTF.

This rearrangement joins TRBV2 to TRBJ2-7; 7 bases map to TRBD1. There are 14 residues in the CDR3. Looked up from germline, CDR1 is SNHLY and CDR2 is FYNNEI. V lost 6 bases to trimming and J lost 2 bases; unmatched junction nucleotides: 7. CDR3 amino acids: CASRSRQGPYEQYF. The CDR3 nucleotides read TGTGCCAGCAGATCTAGACAGGGTCCCTACGAGCAGTACTTC.

The CDR3, as DNA: TGCGCCAGCAGCTCCTGGGGGGGGCAAGAGACCCAGTACTTC. It encodes CASSSWGGQETQYF. V usage is TRBV5-1 and J usage is TRBJ2-5, with TRBD2 identical over 7 bases. V shed 3 bases, J shed 2 bases, and the junction held 4 bases outside the gene matches. CDR3 length equals 14 residues. Germline CDR1 and CDR2: SGHRS and YFSETQ.

In nucleotides, the CDR3 is TGTGCCAGCAGTGAAGCTAGCGGGAGTGGAGATACGCAGTATTTT. Its protein product is CASSEASGSGDTQYF. The chain recombines TRBV6-4 with TRBJ2-3, with TRBD2 matching 10 bases. V shed 3 bases, J shed 5 bases, and the junction held 5 bases outside the gene matches. CDR3 length: 15 amino acids. Germline V lookup: CDR1 MRHNA, CDR2 SNTAGT.

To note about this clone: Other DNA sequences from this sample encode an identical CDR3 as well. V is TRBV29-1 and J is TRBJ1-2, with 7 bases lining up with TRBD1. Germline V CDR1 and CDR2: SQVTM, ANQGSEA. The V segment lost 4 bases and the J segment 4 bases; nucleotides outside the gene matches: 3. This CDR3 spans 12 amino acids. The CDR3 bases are TGCAGCGTTGCCACAGGGGTCTATGGCTACACCTTC. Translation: CSVATGVYGYTF.

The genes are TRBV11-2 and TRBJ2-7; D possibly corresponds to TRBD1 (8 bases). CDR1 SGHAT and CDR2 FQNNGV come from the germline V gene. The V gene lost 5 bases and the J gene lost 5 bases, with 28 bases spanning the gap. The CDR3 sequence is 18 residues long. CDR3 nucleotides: TGTGCCAGCAGCGCTCCCGGGACGCGGACAGGGAGGGGGAACGAGCAGTACTTC. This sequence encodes CASSAPGTRTGRGNEQYF.

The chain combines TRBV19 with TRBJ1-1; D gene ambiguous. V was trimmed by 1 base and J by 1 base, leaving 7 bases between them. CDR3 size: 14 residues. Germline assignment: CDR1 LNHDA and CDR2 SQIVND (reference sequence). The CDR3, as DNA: TGTGCCAGTAGTATAGTTGACTGGAACACTGAAGCTTTCTTT. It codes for CASSIVDWNTEAFF.

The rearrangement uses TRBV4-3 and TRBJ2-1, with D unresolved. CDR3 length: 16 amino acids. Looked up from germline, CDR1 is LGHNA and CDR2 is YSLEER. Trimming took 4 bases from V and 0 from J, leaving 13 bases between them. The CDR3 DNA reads TGCGCCAGCAGCCGAGATTCCCTCAGCTCCTACAATGAGCAGTTCTTC. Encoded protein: CASSRDSLSSYNEQFF.

CDR3 sequence reads: CASTPTGGRLGSTEAFF. Here the CDR3 DNA reads TGCGCCAGCACTCCGACAGGAGGGAGGCTGGGGAGCACTGAAGCTTTCTTT. The chain combines TRBV10-2 with TRBJ1-1; D is possibly TRBD1 (6 bases). This CDR3 contains 17 residues. The ends were cut back, 7 bases at V and 4 bases at J, with 25 bases in the middle. The germline V gene has CDR1 WSHSY and CDR2 SAAADI.

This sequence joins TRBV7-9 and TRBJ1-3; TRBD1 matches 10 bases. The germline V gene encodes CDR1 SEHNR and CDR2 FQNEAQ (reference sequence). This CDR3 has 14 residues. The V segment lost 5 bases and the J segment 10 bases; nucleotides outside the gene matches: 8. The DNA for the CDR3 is TGTGCCAGCAGCGAGGGACAGGGGATAGGGACCATATATTTT. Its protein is CASSEGQGIGTIYF.

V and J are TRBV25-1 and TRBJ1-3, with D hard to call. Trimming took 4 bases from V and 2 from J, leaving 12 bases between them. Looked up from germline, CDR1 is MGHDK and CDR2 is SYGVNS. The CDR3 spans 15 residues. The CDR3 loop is CASSGEYGAGNTIYF. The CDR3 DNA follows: TGTGCCAGCAGTGGGGAGTACGGGGCTGGAAACACCATATATTTT. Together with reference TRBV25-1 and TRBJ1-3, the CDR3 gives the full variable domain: EADIYQTPRYLVIGTGKKITLECSQTMGHDKMYWYQQDPGMELHLIHYSYGVNSTEKGDLSSESTVSRIRTEHFPLTLESARPSHTSQYLCASSGEYGAGNTIYFGEGSWLTVV.

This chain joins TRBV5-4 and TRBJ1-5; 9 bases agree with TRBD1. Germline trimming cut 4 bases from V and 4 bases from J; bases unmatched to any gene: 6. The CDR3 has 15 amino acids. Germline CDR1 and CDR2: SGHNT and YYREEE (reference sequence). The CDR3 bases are TGTGCCAGCAGCCCTGACAGGGGGGAGAATCAGCCCCAGCATTTT. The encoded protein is CASSPDRGENQPQHF.

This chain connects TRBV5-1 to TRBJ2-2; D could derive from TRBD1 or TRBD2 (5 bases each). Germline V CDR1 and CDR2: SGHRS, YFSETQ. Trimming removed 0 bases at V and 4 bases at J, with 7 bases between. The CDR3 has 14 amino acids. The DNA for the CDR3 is TGCGCCAGCAGCTTGGTTGGGGGCACCGGGGAGCTGTTTTTT. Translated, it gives CASSLVGGTGELFF.

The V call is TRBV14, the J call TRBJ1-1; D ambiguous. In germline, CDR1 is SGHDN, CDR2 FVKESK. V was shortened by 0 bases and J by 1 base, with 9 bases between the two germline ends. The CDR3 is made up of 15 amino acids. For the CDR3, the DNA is TGTGCCAGCAGCCAAGACCCAGGCGGGAACACTGAAGCTTTCTTT. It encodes CASSQDPGGNTEAFF.

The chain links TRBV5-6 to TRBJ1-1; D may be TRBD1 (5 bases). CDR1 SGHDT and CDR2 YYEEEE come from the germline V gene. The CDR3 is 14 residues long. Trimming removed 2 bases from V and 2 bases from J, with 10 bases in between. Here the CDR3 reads CASSFSTVNTEAFF. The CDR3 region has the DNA TGTGCCAGCAGCTTTTCGACAGTAAACACTGAAGCTTTCTTT. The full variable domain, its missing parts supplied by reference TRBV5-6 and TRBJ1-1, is DAGVTQSPTHLIKTRGQQVTLRCSPKSGHDTVSWYQQALGQGPQFIFQYYEEEERQRGNFPDRFSGHQFPNYSSELNVNALLLGDSALYLCASSFSTVNTEAFFGQGTRLTVV.